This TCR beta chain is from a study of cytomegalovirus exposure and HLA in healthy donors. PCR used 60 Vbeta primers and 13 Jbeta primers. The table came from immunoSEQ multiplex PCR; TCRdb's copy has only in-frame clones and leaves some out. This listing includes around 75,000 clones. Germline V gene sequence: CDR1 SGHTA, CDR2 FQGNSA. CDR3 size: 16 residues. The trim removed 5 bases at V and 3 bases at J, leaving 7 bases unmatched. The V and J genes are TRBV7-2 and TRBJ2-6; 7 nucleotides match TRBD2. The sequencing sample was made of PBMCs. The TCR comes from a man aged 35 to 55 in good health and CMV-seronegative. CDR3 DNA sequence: TGTGCCAGCAGCGCCCAGTGGGGGGGTGGGGCCAACGTCCTGACTTTC. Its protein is CASSAQWGGGANVLTF.